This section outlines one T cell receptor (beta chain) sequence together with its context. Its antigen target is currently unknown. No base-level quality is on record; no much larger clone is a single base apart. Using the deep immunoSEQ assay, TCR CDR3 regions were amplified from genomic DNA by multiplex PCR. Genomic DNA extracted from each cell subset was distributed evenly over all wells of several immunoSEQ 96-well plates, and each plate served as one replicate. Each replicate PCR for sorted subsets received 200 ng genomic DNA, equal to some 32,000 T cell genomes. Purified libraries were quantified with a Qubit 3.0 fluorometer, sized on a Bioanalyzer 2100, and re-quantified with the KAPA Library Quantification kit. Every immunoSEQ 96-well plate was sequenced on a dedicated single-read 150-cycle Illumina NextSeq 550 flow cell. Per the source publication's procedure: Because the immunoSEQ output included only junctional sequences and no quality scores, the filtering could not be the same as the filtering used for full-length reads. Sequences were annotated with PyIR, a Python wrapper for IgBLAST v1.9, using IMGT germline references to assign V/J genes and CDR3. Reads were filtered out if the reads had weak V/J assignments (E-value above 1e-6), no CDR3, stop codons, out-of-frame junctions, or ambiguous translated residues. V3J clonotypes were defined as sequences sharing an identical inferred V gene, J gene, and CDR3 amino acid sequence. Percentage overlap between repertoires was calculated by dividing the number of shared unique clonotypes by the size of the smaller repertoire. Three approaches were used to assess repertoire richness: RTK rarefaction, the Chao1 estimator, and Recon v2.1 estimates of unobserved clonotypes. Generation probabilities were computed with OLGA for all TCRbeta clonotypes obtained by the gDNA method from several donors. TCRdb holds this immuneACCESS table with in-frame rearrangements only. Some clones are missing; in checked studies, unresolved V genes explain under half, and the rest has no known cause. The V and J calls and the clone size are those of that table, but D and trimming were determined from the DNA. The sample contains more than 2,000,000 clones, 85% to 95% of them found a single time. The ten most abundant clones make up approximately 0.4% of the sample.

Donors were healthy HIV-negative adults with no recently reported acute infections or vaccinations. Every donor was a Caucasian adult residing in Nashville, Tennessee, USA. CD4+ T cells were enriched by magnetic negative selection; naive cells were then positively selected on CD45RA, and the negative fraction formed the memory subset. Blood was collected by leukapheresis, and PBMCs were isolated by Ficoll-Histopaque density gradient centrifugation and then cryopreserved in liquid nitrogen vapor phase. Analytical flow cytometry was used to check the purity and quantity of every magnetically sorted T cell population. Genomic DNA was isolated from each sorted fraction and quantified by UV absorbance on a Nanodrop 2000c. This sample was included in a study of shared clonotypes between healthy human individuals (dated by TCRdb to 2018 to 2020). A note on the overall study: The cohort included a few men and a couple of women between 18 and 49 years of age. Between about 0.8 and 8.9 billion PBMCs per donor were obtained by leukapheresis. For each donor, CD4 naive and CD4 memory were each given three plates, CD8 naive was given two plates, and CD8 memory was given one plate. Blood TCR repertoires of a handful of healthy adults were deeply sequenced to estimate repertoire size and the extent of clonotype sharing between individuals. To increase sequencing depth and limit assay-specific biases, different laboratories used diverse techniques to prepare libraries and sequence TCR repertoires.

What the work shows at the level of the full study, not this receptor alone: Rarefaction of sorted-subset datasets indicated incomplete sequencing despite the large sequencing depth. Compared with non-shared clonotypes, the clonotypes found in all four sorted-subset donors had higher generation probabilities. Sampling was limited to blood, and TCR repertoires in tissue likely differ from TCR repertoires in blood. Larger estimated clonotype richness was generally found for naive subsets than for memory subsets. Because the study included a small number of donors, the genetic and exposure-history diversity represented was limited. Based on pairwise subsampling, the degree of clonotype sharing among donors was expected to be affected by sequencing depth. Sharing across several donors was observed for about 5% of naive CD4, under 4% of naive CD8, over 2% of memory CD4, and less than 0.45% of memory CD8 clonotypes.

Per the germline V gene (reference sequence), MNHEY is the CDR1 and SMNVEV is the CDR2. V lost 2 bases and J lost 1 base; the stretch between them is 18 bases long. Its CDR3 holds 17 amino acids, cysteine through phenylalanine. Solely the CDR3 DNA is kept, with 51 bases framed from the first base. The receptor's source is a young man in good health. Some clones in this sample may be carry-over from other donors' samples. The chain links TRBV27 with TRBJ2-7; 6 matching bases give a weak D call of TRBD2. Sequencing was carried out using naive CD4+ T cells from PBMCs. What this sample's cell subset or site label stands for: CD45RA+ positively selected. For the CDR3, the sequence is CASSLRPGGRRSYEQYF. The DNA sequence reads TGTGCCAGCAGTTTACGTCCCGGGGGAAGGAGGTCCTACGAGCAGTACTTC.